This is a list of T cell receptor beta chains from one sample in a study of CD8+CD57+ T cells in acquired aplastic anemia. TCRdb re-analysed the reads in MiXCR, keeping a single row per CDR3 protein. The data contain roughly 420,000 distinct CDR3 sequences, 65% to 80% of them seen just once; the ten biggest clones take up under 4.5%. Sequencing input: sorted CD4+, CD8+, or CD8+CD57+ T cells (not recorded which) from PBMCs. The origin of the receptors is a human donor in good health, serving as a control. CDR3s include the opening cysteine and the closing phenylalanine or tryptophan. A D gene is named only where the DNA matches it firmly. Expanded clones are given a class, and other clones once, few, many or no size at all.

clone size,J gene,V gene,D gene,CDR3 protein,CDR3 DNA
NA,TRBJ1-2,TRBV9,NA,CASSGATTGGYTF,TGTGCCAGCAGCGGAGCTACGACGGGGGGCTACACCTTC
NA,TRBJ1-2,TRBV7-2,NA,CASSIGTGTGYTF,TGCGCCAGCAGCATCGGTACAGGCACCGGCTACACCTTC
NA,TRBJ1-2,TRBV12-3/TRBV12-4,NA,CASVAGLGYGYTF,TGTGCCAGCGTTGCAGGGTTAGGGTATGGCTACACCTTC
NA,TRBJ1-4,TRBV19,NA,CASKVGAGEKLFF,TGTGCCAGTAAGGTGGGGGCAGGGGAAAAACTGTTTTTT
NA,TRBJ2-6,TRBV7-2,NA,CASSSFTPYWGNVLTF,TGTGCCAGCAGCTCATTTACGCCCTACTGGGGCAACGTCCTGACTTTC
NA,TRBJ1-1,TRBV7-8,NA,CASSPGEVLNTEAFF,TGCGCCAGCAGCCCAGGGGAGGTCCTGAACACTGAAGCTTTCTTT
once,TRBJ2-7,TRBV7-2,NA,CASSLTIAAYEQYF,TGTGCCAGCAGCCTTACGATAGCGGCCTATGAGCAGTACTTC
NA,TRBJ1-6,TRBV5-1,TRBD1,CASSSGTGGTPLHF,TGCGCCAGCAGTTCTGGGACAGGGGGAACACCCCTCCACTTT
once,TRBJ2-2,TRBV7-3,NA,CASSWRAGNDGYTFF,TGTGCCAGCAGCTGGCGGGCAGGGAATGATGGCTACACGTTTTTT
NA,TRBJ1-1,TRBV9,NA,CASSVDLGGGARFF,TGTGCCAGCAGCGTAGACCTAGGGGGGGGGGCTAGATTCTTT